This TCR beta chain emerged from a study of early T cells in non-severe SARS-CoV-2 infection. Unique molecular identifiers (one per individual cDNA molecule) were attached. TCRdb recomputed calls from the 5' RACE reads with MiXCR, one row per CDR3 protein. The table shows about 66,000 distinct CDR3 sequences, with approximately 9.2% occurring only once. This CDR3 has 15 amino acids. V shed 6 bases and J shed 4 bases, with 18 bases lying between them. Germline loops: CDR1 MNHEY, CDR2 SVGEGT. The TCR comes from an adult who was a healthcare worker with PCR-confirmed SARS-CoV-2 infection or an uninfected control (not recorded which). Source material: whole blood. The chain joins TRBV6-2 or TRBV6-3 to TRBJ2-5; D is uncertain. The CDR3 bases are TGTGCCAGCAGCCCCTTGGCCAGGTCCGGAGAGACCCAGTACTTC. It translates to CASSPLARSGETQYF.